This T cell receptor beta chain was captured in a study of blood T cell repertoires in COVID-19. Study information: Material from acute and convalescent COVID-19 was sourced from the United States, Italy and Spain. Sources were T cells, B-cell-depleted T cells, or PBMCs; the material itself was cDNA or gDNA.

In the source study's methods: Scientists estimated how many nucleated cells there were by amplifying reference gene primers. TCRdb's table, derived via immunoSEQ multiplex PCR, lists solely in-frame clones and lacks some. V, J and clone size derive from that table, while D and trimming were established from the DNA sequence. The sample yields 140,000 or so clones, 80% seen once. The sequenced material came from peripheral blood. This clonotype originated in a woman in her forties or fifties with acute or convalescent COVID-19.

CDR3 protein: CASSTFEGRGHEQYF. The CDR3 DNA reads as TGTGCCAGCTCAACCTTTGAGGGCAGGGGGCACGAGCAGTACTTC. V is TRBV18 and J is TRBJ2-7, with 8 bases matching TRBD1. The CDR3 totals 15 residues. Per germline, CDR1 KGHSH and CDR2 LQKENI. The V segment lost 5 bases and the J segment 5 bases; nucleotides outside the gene matches: 11.